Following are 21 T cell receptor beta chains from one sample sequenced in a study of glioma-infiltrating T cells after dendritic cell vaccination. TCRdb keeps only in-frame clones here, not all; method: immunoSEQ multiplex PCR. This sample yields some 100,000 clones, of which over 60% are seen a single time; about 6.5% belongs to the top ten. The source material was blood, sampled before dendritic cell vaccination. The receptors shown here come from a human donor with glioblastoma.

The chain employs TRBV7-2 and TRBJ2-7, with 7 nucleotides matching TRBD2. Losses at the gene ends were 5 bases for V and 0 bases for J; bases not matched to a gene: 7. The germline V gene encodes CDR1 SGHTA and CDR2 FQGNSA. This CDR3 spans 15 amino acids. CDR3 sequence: CASSPRGVSSYEQYF. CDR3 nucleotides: TGTGCCAGCAGCCCACGGGGGGTGAGCTCCTACGAGCAGTACTTC.

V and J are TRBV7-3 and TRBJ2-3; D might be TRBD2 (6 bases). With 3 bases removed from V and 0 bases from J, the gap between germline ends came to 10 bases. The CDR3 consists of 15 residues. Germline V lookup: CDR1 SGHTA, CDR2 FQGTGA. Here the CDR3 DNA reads TGTGCCAGCAGCTTTGGGACTTCTAGCACAGATACGCAGTATTTT. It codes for CASSFGTSSTDTQYF.

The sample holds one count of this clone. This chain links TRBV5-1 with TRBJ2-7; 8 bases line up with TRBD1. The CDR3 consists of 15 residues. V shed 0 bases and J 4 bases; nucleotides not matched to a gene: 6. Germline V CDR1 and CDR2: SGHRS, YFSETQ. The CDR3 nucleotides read TGCGCCAGCAGCTTGGTGCCGGGACAGGAATACGAGCAGTACTTC. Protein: CASSLVPGQEYEQYF.

Here the CDR3 DNA reads TGTGCCAGCAGTCCCCAGGGGGACTATGGCTACACCTTC. Its protein is CASSPQGDYGYTF. This chain uses TRBV6-5 with TRBJ1-2; 7 bases fit TRBD1. The germline V gene encodes CDR1 MNHEY and CDR2 SVGAGI. The CDR3 consists of 13 residues. V gave up 5 bases and J gave up 3 bases; unmatched junction bases: 3.

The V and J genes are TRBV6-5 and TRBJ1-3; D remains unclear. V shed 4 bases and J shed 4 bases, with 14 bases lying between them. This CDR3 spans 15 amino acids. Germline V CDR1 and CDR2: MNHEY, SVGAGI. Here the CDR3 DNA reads TGTGCCAGCAGTTCCTCTGGAGGTCTGGGAAACACCATATATTTT. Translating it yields CASSSSGGLGNTIYF.

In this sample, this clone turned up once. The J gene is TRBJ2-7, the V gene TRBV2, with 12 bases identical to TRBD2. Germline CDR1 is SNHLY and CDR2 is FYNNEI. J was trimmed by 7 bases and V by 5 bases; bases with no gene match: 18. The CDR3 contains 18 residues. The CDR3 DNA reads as TGTGCCAGCAGTCTTGGGCACTCTACTAGCGGGGGGACGAGGGAGCAGTACTTC. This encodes CASSLGHSTSGGTREQYF.

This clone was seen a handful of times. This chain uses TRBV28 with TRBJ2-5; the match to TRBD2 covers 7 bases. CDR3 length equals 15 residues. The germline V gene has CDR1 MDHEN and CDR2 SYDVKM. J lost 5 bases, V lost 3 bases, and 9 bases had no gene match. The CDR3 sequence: CASSFGVVREETQYF. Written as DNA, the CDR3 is TGTGCCAGCAGTTTTGGTGTAGTGCGGGAGGAGACCCAGTACTTC.

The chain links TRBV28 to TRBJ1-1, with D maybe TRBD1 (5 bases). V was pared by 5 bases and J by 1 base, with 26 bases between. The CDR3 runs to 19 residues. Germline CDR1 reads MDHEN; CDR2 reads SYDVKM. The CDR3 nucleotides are TGTGCCAGCAGTAACGCGGGGGTGGGGGTGTCCAATTCGAACACTGAAGCTTTCTTT. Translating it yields CASSNAGVGVSNSNTEAFF. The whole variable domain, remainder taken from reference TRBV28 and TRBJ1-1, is DVKVTQSSRYLVKRTGEKVFLECVQDMDHENMFWYRQDPGLGLRLIYFSYDVKMKEKGDIPEGYSVSREKKERFSLILESASTNQTSMYLCASSNAGVGVSNSNTEAFFGQGTRLTVV.

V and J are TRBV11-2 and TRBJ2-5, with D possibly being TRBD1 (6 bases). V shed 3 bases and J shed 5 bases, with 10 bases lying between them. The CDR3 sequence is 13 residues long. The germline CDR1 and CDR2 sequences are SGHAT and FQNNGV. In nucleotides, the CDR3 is TGTGCCAGCAGCTTGCAGGGGTGGGAGACCCAGTACTTC. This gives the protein CASSLQGWETQYF.

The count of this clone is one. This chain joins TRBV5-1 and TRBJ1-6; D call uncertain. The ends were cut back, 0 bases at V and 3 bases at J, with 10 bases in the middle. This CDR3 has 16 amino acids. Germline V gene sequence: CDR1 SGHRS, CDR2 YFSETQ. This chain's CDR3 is CASSLGALNYNSPLHF. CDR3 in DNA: TGCGCCAGCAGCTTGGGGGCGCTCAACTATAATTCACCCCTCCACTTT.

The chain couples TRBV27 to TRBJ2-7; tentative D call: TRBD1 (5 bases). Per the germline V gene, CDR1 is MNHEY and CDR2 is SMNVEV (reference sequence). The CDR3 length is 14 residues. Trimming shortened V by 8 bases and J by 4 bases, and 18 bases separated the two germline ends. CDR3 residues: CASADTGIIYEQYF. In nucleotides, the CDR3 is TGTGCCAGCGCCGATACAGGTATAATTTACGAGCAGTACTTC.

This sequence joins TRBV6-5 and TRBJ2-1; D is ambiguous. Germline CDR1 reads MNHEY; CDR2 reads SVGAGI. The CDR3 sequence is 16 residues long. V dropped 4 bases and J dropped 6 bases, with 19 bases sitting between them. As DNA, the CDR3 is TGTGCCAGCAGTTCCCTTAGCATGAGCGATCGCAATGAGCAGTTCTTC. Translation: CASSSLSMSDRNEQFF.

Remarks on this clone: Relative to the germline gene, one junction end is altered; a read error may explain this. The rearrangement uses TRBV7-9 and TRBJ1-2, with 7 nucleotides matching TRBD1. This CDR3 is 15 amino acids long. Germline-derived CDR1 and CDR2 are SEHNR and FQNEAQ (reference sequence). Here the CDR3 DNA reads TGTGCCAGCAGCTTATCGGGACAGCCCGAAGGAGGCTACGCCTTC. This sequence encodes CASSLSGQPEGGYAF.

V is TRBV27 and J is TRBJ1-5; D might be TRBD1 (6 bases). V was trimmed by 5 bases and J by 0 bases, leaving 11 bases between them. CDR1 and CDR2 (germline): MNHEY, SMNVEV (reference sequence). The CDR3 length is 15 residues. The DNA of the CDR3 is TGTGCCAGCAGTCGGGACACCGATAGCAATCAGCCCCAGCATTTT. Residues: CASSRDTDSNQPQHF.

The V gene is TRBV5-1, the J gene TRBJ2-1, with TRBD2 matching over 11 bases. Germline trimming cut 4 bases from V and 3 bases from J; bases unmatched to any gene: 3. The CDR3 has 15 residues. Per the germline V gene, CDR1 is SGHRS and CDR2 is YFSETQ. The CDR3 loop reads CASSKTSGNYNEQFF. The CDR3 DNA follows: TGCGCCAGCAGCAAGACTAGCGGGAACTACAATGAGCAGTTCTTC.

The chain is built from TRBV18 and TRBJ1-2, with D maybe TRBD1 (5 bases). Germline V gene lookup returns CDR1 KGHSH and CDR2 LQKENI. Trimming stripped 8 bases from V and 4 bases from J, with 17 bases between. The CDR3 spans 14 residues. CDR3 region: CASRRGPDFYGYTF. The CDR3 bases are TGTGCCAGCCGGAGGGGTCCCGATTTCTATGGCTACACCTTC.

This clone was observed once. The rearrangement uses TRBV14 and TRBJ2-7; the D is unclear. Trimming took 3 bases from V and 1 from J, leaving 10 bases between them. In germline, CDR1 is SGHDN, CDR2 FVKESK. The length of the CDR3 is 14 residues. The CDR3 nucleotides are TGTGCCAGCAGCCAGTTTGGAGAGTCCTACGAGCAGTACTTC. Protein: CASSQFGESYEQYF.

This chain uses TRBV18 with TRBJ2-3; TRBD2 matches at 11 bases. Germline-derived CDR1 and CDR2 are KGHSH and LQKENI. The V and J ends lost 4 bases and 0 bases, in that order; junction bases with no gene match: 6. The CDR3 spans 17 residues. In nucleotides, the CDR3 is TGTGCCAGCTCACTCGGGACTAGCGGAACTAGCACAGATACGCAGTATTTT. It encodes CASSLGTSGTSTDTQYF.

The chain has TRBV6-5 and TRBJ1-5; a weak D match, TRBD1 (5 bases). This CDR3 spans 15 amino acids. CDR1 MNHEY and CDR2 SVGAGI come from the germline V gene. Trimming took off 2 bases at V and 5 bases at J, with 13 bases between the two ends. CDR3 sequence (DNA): TGTGCCAGCAGTTACGGTGGGGCGCAGGATCAGCCCCAGCATTTT. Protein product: CASSYGGAQDQPQHF.

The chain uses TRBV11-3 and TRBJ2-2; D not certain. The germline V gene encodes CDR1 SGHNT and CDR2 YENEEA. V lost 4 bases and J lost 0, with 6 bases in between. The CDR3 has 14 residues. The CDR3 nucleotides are TGTGCCAGCAGCTATTCAGCGAACACCGGGGAGCTGTTTTTT. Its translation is CASSYSANTGELFF.

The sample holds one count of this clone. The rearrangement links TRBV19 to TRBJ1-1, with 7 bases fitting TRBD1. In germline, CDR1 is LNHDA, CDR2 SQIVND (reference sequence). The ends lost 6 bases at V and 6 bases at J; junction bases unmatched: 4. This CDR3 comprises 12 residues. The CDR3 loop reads CASRTGQPEAFF. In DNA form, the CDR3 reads TGTGCCAGTAGGACGGGACAGCCTGAAGCTTTCTTT.